Listed here are 25 T cell receptor beta chains from one sample, sequenced in a study of T-cell reconstitution after alpha-beta-depleted transplantation in children. A TCRbeta library incorporating unique molecular identifiers was prepared. TCRdb ran MiXCR on the PCR reads and lists one entry per CDR3 protein. The sample has 150,000 to 250,000 distinct CDR3 sequences, about 6% seen once; the top ten hold under 6%. Sequenced here: PBMCs, sampled before TCRalphabeta/CD19-depleted stem cell transplant. These receptor sequences come from a girl in the first two years of life with combined immunodeficiency, due to receive a stem cell transplant.

This clonotype was counted a few times. The V gene is TRBV7-9, the J gene TRBJ2-7; 13 nucleotides match TRBD2. V trimming: 5 bases; J trimming: 3 bases; junction bases outside the gene matches: 4. CDR1 is SEHNR and CDR2 is FQNEAQ in the germline V gene (reference sequence). CDR3 length: 15 amino acids. The chain's CDR3 is CASSGRTSGSYEQYF. CDR3 bases: TGTGCCAGCAGCGGAAGGACTAGCGGGAGCTACGAGCAGTACTTC.

This clonotype has ten or more counts. The chain uses TRBV12-3 or TRBV12-4 and TRBJ1-3; the match to TRBD1 covers 7 bases. J was trimmed by 0 bases and V by 6 bases; bases with no gene match: 2. This CDR3 has 14 amino acids. CDR3 residues: CASRQGSSGNTIYF. CDR3 sequence (DNA): TGTGCCAGCAGACAGGGGAGCTCTGGAAACACCATATATTTT.

Concerning this clonotype itself: A much more abundant neighbour one base away suggests this may be a read error. V is TRBV13 and J is TRBJ1-1; the D gene is possibly TRBD1 (6 bases). The CDR3 has 14 amino acids. Germline CDR1 is PRHDT and CDR2 is FYEKMQ (reference sequence). As DNA, the CDR3 is TGTGCCAGCAGCTTCCGGGGACAAAGCTCTGAAGTTTTCTTT. This codes for CASSFRGQSSEVFF.

This clonotype was picked up a small number of times. V usage is TRBV2 and J usage is TRBJ2-1, with TRBD2 matching 10 bases. This CDR3 is built from 13 residues. Germline values: CDR1 SNHLY, CDR2 FYNNEI. Trimming took 8 bases from V and 7 from J; bases not matched to a gene: 5. The CDR3 loop reads CASPGLASNEQFF. The CDR3 DNA reads as TGTGCCAGCCCGGGACTAGCGTCGAATGAGCAGTTCTTC.

This clonotype was detected a few times. The chain uses TRBV7-3 and TRBJ2-1, with TRBD1 matching over 9 bases. Germline V CDR1 and CDR2: SGHTA, FQGTGA. CDR3 size: 15 residues. V lost 1 base to trimming and J lost 9 bases; unmatched junction nucleotides: 7. The chain's CDR3 is CASSLRDRAESEQFF. In nucleotides, the CDR3 is TGTGCCAGCAGCTTAAGGGACAGGGCAGAGAGTGAGCAGTTCTTC.

This clonotype was picked up many times. V gene TRBV7-3 combines with J gene TRBJ1-2; no clear D. Germline V gene sequence: CDR1 SGHTA, CDR2 FQGTGA. Trimming took 5 bases from V and 0 from J, leaving 13 bases between them. CDR3 size: 15 residues. The CDR3 DNA reads TGTGCCAGCAGCGCCCCGGGGAGGCCTAACTATGGCTACACCTTC. Translating gives CASSAPGRPNYGYTF.

This clonotype was found many times. The chain recombines TRBV29-1 with TRBJ2-7; D tentatively fits TRBD1 or TRBD2 (5 bases each). The CDR3 contains 15 residues. Trimming cost V 0 bases and J 8 bases, with 20 bases left between them. CDR1 is SQVTM, CDR2 ANQGSEA, per germline. Written as DNA, the CDR3 is TGCAGCGTTGAAGATCTTCTGGCAGGGAGTCCGCAGCAGTACTTC. Encoded protein: CSVEDLLAGSPQQYF.

The table lists this clonotype with many counts. This chain uses TRBV28 with TRBJ1-2; 10 nucleotides line up with TRBD1. Germline-derived CDR1 and CDR2 are MDHEN and SYDVKM. The CDR3 extends over 14 amino acids. Unmatched junction bases numbered 11, after V lost 8 bases and J lost 8 bases. CDR3 nucleotides: TGTGCCAGCCGTTACGACAGGGGGCTTGTCGGCTACACCTTC. Translation gives CASRYDRGLVGYTF.

This clonotype was detected many times. The chain is built from TRBV15 and TRBJ1-5, with no clear D. Germline V gene sequence: CDR1 LNHNV, CDR2 YYDKDF (reference sequence). Trimming took 5 bases from V and 4 from J, leaving 15 bases between them. The CDR3 is 15 amino acids. CDR3 in amino acids: CATSASWGRNQPQHF. CDR3 nucleotides: TGTGCCACCAGCGCGAGTTGGGGAAGAAATCAGCCCCAGCATTTT.

This clonotype has a count of ten or more. The chain couples TRBV12-3 or TRBV12-4 to TRBJ2-4; no reliable D call. Deletions cut 7 bases from V and 7 bases from J, with 8 bases between. The CDR3 sequence is 11 residues long. As DNA, the CDR3 is TGTGCCAGCACTTTTATGAACATTCAGTACTTC. Amino acid sequence: CASTFMNIQYF.

Many counts were recorded for this clonotype. The chain couples TRBV6-2 or TRBV6-3 to TRBJ2-4; D might be TRBD1 (6 bases). The CDR3 length is 16 residues. The V end lost 2 bases, the J end lost 0 bases, and 11 bases lay between the germline ends. CDR1 is MNHEY and CDR2 is SVGEGT in the germline V gene. Written as DNA, the CDR3 is TGTGCCAGCAGTTACGACAGGACGTTAGCCAAAAACATTCAGTACTTC. Protein: CASSYDRTLAKNIQYF.

A few counts support this clonotype. The rearrangement joins TRBV7-6 to TRBJ2-6; TRBD2 matches at 8 bases. V trimming: 1 base; J trimming: 1 base; junction bases outside the gene matches: 12. Germline V lookup: CDR1 SGHVS, CDR2 FNYEAQ. This CDR3 comprises 20 residues. CDR3 nucleotides: TGTGCCAGCAGCTTAGATTGGCTGACTAGCGCCCTATCTGGGGCCAACGTCCTGACTTTC. It yields the protein CASSLDWLTSALSGANVLTF.

This clonotype appeared many times. The chain is built from TRBV29-1 and TRBJ2-1; 10 nucleotides line up with TRBD1. Trimming removed 2 bases from V and 9 bases from J; junction bases left unmatched: 13. The CDR3 totals 16 residues. CDR1 and CDR2 (germline): SQVTM, ANQGSEA. The CDR3 reads CSVELLDRGLTGEQFF. The CDR3 coding sequence is TGCAGCGTTGAATTGCTCGACAGGGGGCTTACCGGTGAGCAGTTCTTC.

This clonotype was detected many times. CDR3 region: CASSEWGGSTEAFF. The CDR3 DNA reads TGTGCCAGCAGTGAATGGGGGGGAAGCACTGAAGCTTTCTTT. The rearrangement uses TRBV7-9 and TRBJ1-1; D is perhaps TRBD1 (5 bases). The CDR3 runs 14 residues. V was shortened by 6 bases and J by 4 bases, with 15 bases between the two germline ends. Germline V lookup: CDR1 SEHNR, CDR2 FQNEAQ (reference sequence).

This clonotype was detected ten times or more. The chain is built from TRBV7-8 and TRBJ1-2, with D unclear. The CDR3 extends over 13 amino acids. Trimming pared 1 base from V and 6 bases from J, leaving 9 bases between. Germline V gene sequence: CDR1 SGHVS, CDR2 FQNEAQ. CDR3 region: CASSLDRTNGYTF. CDR3 nucleotides: TGTGCCAGCAGCTTAGACCGGACGAATGGCTACACCTTC.

This clonotype has ten or more counts. This chain uses TRBV12-3 or TRBV12-4 with TRBJ1-1; D unresolved. Trimming cost V 6 bases and J 2 bases, with 10 bases left between them. The CDR3 runs to 13 residues. The CDR3 coding sequence is TGTGCCAGCAGCTTTTACAGAAACACTGAAGCTTTCTTT. It translates to CASSFYRNTEAFF.

Many counts were recorded for this clonotype. The gene calls are TRBV27 and TRBJ2-7, with no clear D. Trimming took 3 bases from V and 6 from J, leaving 9 bases between them. Germline values: CDR1 MNHEY, CDR2 SMNVEV (reference sequence). CDR3 size: 12 residues. CDR3 bases: TGTGCCAGCAGTTTTTCGGGTTTCGAGCAGTACTTC. Its protein is CASSFSGFEQYF.

This clonotype came up many times. CDR3 residues: CASSAGLAGYNEQFF. The CDR3 nucleotides are TGTGCCAGCAGCGCGGGACTAGCGGGATACAATGAGCAGTTCTTC. The chain employs TRBV7-9 and TRBJ2-1, with 13 bases aligning to TRBD2. Looked up from germline, CDR1 is SEHNR and CDR2 is FQNEAQ (reference sequence). Losses at the gene ends were 5 bases for V and 4 bases for J; bases not matched to a gene: 2. This CDR3 has 15 amino acids.

This clonotype was counted ten times or more. The rearrangement uses TRBV29-1 and TRBJ2-7; 8 nucleotides match TRBD1. Germline CDR1 reads SQVTM; CDR2 reads ANQGSEA. V trimming: 7 bases; J trimming: 4 bases; junction bases outside the gene matches: 3. This CDR3 spans 11 amino acids. In DNA form, the CDR3 reads TGCAGCGGTCAGGGGGCGTACGAGCAGTACTTC. As protein: CSGQGAYEQYF.

There are many counts of this clonotype. This chain joins TRBV28 and TRBJ2-1; D may be TRBD2 (6 bases). V lost 3 bases, J lost 8 bases, and 17 bases lay in between. The CDR3 has 15 residues. Germline CDR1 MDHEN, CDR2 SYDVKM. The CDR3 nucleotides are TGTGCCAGCAGTTTCCGACTAGATGTGAGCGATGAGCAGTTCTTC. Its translation: CASSFRLDVSDEQFF.

This clonotype was counted a few times. V and J are TRBV5-1 and TRBJ2-7; D is uncertain. The CDR3 consists of 14 residues. Germline-derived CDR1 and CDR2 are SGHRS and YFSETQ. Trimming stripped 1 base from V and 1 base from J, with 9 bases between. The CDR3 DNA is TGCGCCAGCAGCTTGAGGGCAGGATCCTACGAGCAGTACTTC. The encoded protein is CASSLRAGSYEQYF.

This clonotype was detected ten times or more. The rearrangement joins TRBV20-1 to TRBJ2-1; 7 positions match TRBD2. The germline CDR1 and CDR2 sequences are DFQATT and SNEGSKA (reference sequence). The junction had 9 bases not matched to a gene; V was cut back by 5 bases and J by 2 bases. The CDR3 spans 15 residues. The CDR3 nucleotides read TGCAGTGCTGAATCCTTAGCGGGCCCCTACAATGAGCAGTTCTTC. Encoded protein: CSAESLAGPYNEQFF.

This clonotype was seen a handful of times. The chain has TRBV29-1 and TRBJ2-3; D perhaps matches TRBD2 (6 bases). The germline CDR1 and CDR2 sequences are SQVTM and ANQGSEA. Trimming pared 6 bases from V and 0 bases from J, leaving 16 bases between. CDR3 length: 15 residues. The CDR3 protein is CSVEGEDESTDTQYF. In DNA, the CDR3 is TGCAGCGTGGAGGGAGAAGACGAAAGCACAGATACGCAGTATTTT.

The sample holds many counts of this clonotype. V usage is TRBV5-5 and J usage is TRBJ2-1, with 12 nucleotides matching TRBD1. The germline CDR1 and CDR2 sequences are SGHKS and YYEKEE (reference sequence). Trimming removed 4 bases from V and 4 bases from J; junction bases left unmatched: 6. The CDR3 is made up of 16 amino acids. In DNA form, the CDR3 reads TGTGCCAGCAGCCGGGGACAGGGGGCCTCTTACAATGAGCAGTTCTTC. Its protein product is CASSRGQGASYNEQFF.

This clonotype was seen a few times. CDR3 sequence: CAISGLAIPYEQYF. CDR3 bases: TGTGCCATTAGCGGGCTAGCCATTCCCTACGAGCAGTACTTC. The J gene is TRBJ2-7, the V gene TRBV7-8; 7 bases are a match to TRBD2. The CDR3 spans 14 residues. Germline-derived CDR1 and CDR2 are SGHVS and FQNEAQ. The ends lost 10 bases at V and 2 bases at J; junction bases unmatched: 11.